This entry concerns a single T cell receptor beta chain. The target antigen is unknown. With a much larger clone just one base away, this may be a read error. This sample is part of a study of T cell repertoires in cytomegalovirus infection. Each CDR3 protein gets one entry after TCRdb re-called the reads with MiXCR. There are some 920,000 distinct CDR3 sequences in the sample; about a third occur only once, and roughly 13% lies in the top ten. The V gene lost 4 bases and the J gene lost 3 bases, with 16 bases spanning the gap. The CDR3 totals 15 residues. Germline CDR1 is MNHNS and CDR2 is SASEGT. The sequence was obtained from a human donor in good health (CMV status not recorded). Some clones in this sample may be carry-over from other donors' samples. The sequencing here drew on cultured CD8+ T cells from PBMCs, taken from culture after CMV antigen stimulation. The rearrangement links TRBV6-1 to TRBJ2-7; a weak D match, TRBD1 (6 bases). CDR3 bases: TGTGCCAGCAGTGTTGAGGGGACAAGGAACTACGAGCAGTACTTC. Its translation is CASSVEGTRNYEQYF.